Below, 26 T cell receptor beta chains from the same sample are listed, as sequenced in a study of blood T cell repertoires in COVID-19. Method: immunoSEQ multiplex PCR; TCRdb's copy keeps in-frame clones and lacks some. The table includes roughly 88,000 clones, roughly 87% detected once. Sequenced material: peripheral blood. All receptors come from a woman between 55 and 75 years old with COVID-19, enrolled during active disease.

This chain links TRBV4-3 with TRBJ1-3; no firm D call. The CDR3 sequence is 15 residues long. Germline CDR1 LGHNA, CDR2 YSLEER. V lost 0 bases and J lost 0, with 6 bases in between. The DNA of the CDR3 is TGCGCCAGCAGCCAAGATCGGTACTCTGGAAACACCATATATTTT. It yields the protein CASSQDRYSGNTIYF.

V and J are TRBV11-2 and TRBJ1-1; no clear D. Trimming pared 8 bases from V and 5 bases from J, leaving 6 bases between. Germline V lookup: CDR1 SGHAT, CDR2 FQNNGV. The CDR3 extends over 10 amino acids. The CDR3 loop is CASGGTEAFF. DNA of the CDR3: TGTGCCAGCGGCGGTACTGAAGCTTTCTTT.

The chain carries TRBV4-3 and TRBJ2-1, with D possibly TRBD2 on 5 matching bases. The CDR3 length is 14 residues. CDR1 LGHNA and CDR2 YSLEER come from the germline V gene. The germline V and J ends were trimmed by 4 bases and 5 bases, with 12 bases remaining between them. DNA for the CDR3: TGCGCCAGCAGCCCCCTCGAGGGAAACAATGAGCAGTTCTTC. Translated: CASSPLEGNNEQFF.

V is TRBV19 and J is TRBJ1-5; weak D call: TRBD1 (6 bases). Trimming left V 5 bases short and J 2 bases short, with 10 bases between. Germline V gene sequence: CDR1 LNHDA, CDR2 SQIVND (reference sequence). CDR3 size: 14 residues. The CDR3 region is CASSYRVGNQPQHF. CDR3 nucleotide sequence: TGTGCCAGTAGTTACAGGGTTGGCAATCAGCCCCAGCATTTT.

This clone was observed a single time. V and J are TRBV6-2 or TRBV6-3 and TRBJ1-1, with a tentative D call TRBD1 (5 bases). V dropped 6 bases and J dropped 1 base, with 21 bases sitting between them. This CDR3 has 17 residues. The germline CDR1 and CDR2 sequences are MNHEY and SVGEGT. The DNA for the CDR3 is TGTGCCAGCAGCTATATTGGGGGGATTTCCCCGAACACTGAAGCTTTCTTT. Its translation: CASSYIGGISPNTEAFF.

V and J are TRBV27 and TRBJ1-2; weak D call: TRBD1 (5 bases). CDR3 length: 15 amino acids. Deletions cut 5 bases from V and 4 bases from J, with 17 bases between. Germline V CDR1 and CDR2: MNHEY, SMNVEV (reference sequence). The CDR3 sequence is CASSPRGGGFYGYTF. CDR3 in DNA: TGTGCCAGCAGTCCCCGTGGGGGGGGGTTCTATGGCTACACCTTC.

This clone appeared a few times. This chain joins TRBV5-8 and TRBJ1-2, with TRBD1 identical over 9 bases. V trimming: 4 bases; J trimming: 5 bases; junction bases outside the gene matches: 9. The CDR3 is 15 amino acids. Germline lookup yields CDR1 SGHTS and CDR2 YDEGEE. The CDR3 DNA is TGTGCCAGCAGCCTCGGACAGGGGAAGGAGTATGGCTACACCTTC. Its translation: CASSLGQGKEYGYTF.

The chain has TRBV12-3 or TRBV12-4 and TRBJ1-5; D may be TRBD1 (6 bases). CDR3 length: 13 residues. Trimming shortened V by 8 bases and J by 7 bases, and 15 bases separated the two germline ends. The CDR3 spells CASRLGAAQPQHF. CDR3 sequence (DNA): TGTGCCAGCCGTCTGGGGGCTGCACAGCCCCAGCATTTT.

The chain couples TRBV7-2 to TRBJ1-4; the match to TRBD1 covers 9 bases. In germline, CDR1 is SGHTA, CDR2 FQGNSA. This CDR3 region has 14 residues. The V and J ends lost 5 bases and 4 bases, in that order; junction bases with no gene match: 2. The CDR3 DNA follows: TGTGCCAGCAGCAAGGGACAGGGTAATGAAAAACTGTTTTTT. Translating gives CASSKGQGNEKLFF. Full variable domain (rest looked up from reference TRBV7-2 and TRBJ1-4): GAGVSQSPSNKVTEKGKDVELRCDPISGHTALYWYRQSLGQGLEFLIYFQGNSAPDKSGLPSDRFSAERTGGSVSTLTIQRTQQEDSAVYLCASSKGQGNEKLFFGSGTQLSVL.

This clone is a singleton in its sample. The rearrangement joins TRBV2 to TRBJ1-5; a possible D gene is TRBD1 (6 bases). CDR1 SNHLY and CDR2 FYNNEI come from the germline V gene. This CDR3 comprises 14 residues. Trimming removed 6 bases at V and 7 bases at J, with 16 bases between. CDR3 amino acids: CASRGGGARQPQHF. The CDR3 DNA follows: TGTGCCAGCAGAGGAGGGGGGGCCAGGCAGCCCCAGCATTTT. Together with reference TRBV2 and TRBJ1-5, the CDR3 gives the full variable domain: EPEVTQTPSHQVTQMGQEVILRCVPISNHLYFYWYRQILGQKVEFLVSFYNNEISEKSEIFDDQFSVERPDGSNFTLKIRSTKLEDSAMYFCASRGGGARQPQHFGDGTRLSIL.

The chain is built from TRBV3-1 (or the pseudogene TRBV3-2) and TRBJ2-7, with TRBD1 identical over 10 bases. V lost 4 bases to trimming and J lost 2 bases; unmatched junction nucleotides: 5. This CDR3 has 15 amino acids. Germline V gives CDR1 LGHDT, CDR2 YNNKEL (reference sequence). CDR3 coding DNA: TGTGCCAGCAGCCCCGCCGGGACAGGGGCCTACGAGCAGTACTTC. Translation: CASSPAGTGAYEQYF.

This clone has just a few counts. The genes are TRBV9 and TRBJ1-2; the match to TRBD1 covers 9 bases. Per germline, CDR1 SGDLS and CDR2 YYNGEE. Unmatched junction bases numbered 6, after V lost 2 bases and J lost 4 bases. The CDR3 sequence is 15 residues long. CDR3 sequence reads: CASSVGTGTTYGYTF. The DNA for the CDR3 is TGTGCCAGCAGCGTCGGGACAGGGACGACCTATGGCTACACCTTC.

This chain joins TRBV27 and TRBJ1-5, with D perhaps matching TRBD1 (5 bases). This CDR3 is 16 amino acids long. Germline values: CDR1 MNHEY, CDR2 SMNVEV (reference sequence). The germline V and J ends were trimmed by 1 base and 2 bases, with 12 bases remaining between them. The CDR3 protein is CASSLYAGGGNQPQHF. The DNA for the CDR3 is TGTGCCAGCAGTTTATACGCGGGGGGAGGCAATCAGCCCCAGCATTTT.

The rearrangement joins TRBV3-1 (or the pseudogene TRBV3-2) to TRBJ2-3; TRBD2 matches at 10 bases. Germline V gene sequence: CDR1 LGHDT, CDR2 YNNKEL (reference sequence). V lost 1 base to trimming and J lost 4 bases; unmatched junction nucleotides: 5. This CDR3 spans 16 amino acids. This chain's CDR3 is CASSQGGTSVPDTQYF. The CDR3 nucleotides are TGTGCCAGCAGCCAAGGTGGGACTAGCGTTCCAGATACGCAGTATTTT.

The CDR3 bases are TGTGCCAGCAGCCAAGAAGAGGCGTATCGAGAGACCCAGTACTTC. It codes for CASSQEEAYRETQYF. The V call is TRBV14, the J call TRBJ2-5, with unresolved D. With 0 bases removed from V and 4 bases from J, the gap between germline ends came to 12 bases. The CDR3 totals 15 residues. Germline V lookup: CDR1 SGHDN, CDR2 FVKESK.

The genes are TRBV28 and TRBJ2-3; the match to TRBD1 covers 8 bases. The CDR3 extends over 18 amino acids. Trimming took 5 bases from V and 1 from J; bases not matched to a gene: 14. Germline values: CDR1 MDHEN, CDR2 SYDVKM. For the CDR3, the DNA is TGTGCCAGCAGTCCCGTCGGAGGACAGGGCGTCGGCACAGATACGCAGTATTTT. It specifies CASSPVGGQGVGTDTQYF.

This chain joins TRBV5-1 and TRBJ1-2; D is unclear. CDR3 size: 14 residues. Trimming left V 3 bases short and J 0 bases short, with 9 bases between. Germline values: CDR1 SGHRS, CDR2 YFSETQ. Here the CDR3 DNA reads TGCGCCAGCAGCTCGTACCAGGCTAACTATGGCTACACCTTC. It yields the protein CASSSYQANYGYTF.

In nucleotides, the CDR3 is TGTGCCAGCAGCTATCAGACCGGGGAGCTGTTTTTT. This sequence encodes CASSYQTGELFF. This chain uses TRBV7-9 with TRBJ2-2, with no clear D. The V gene lost 4 bases and the J gene lost 5 bases, with 5 bases spanning the gap. CDR3 size: 12 residues. CDR1 SEHNR and CDR2 FQNEAQ come from the germline V gene (reference sequence). Based on the CDR3 plus reference TRBV7-9 and TRBJ2-2, the full variable domain is DTGVSQNPRHKITKRGQNVTFRCDPISEHNRLYWYRQTLGQGPEFLTYFQNEAQLEKSRLLSDRFSAERPKGSFSTLEIQRTEQGDSAMYLCASSYQTGELFFGEGSRLTVL.

This chain connects TRBV27 to TRBJ1-1; 7 bases agree with TRBD1. Germline CDR1 reads MNHEY; CDR2 reads SMNVEV (reference sequence). V lost 6 bases to trimming and J lost 9 bases; unmatched junction nucleotides: 4. The CDR3 is 11 residues long. For the CDR3, the DNA is TGTGCCAGCAGCACGACAGGGAAAGCTTTCTTT. As protein: CASSTTGKAFF.

The rearrangement joins TRBV12-2 to TRBJ1-3. TRBV12-2 is assigned pseudogene status. The CDR3 has 17 amino acids. The CDR3 bases are TGTGCAAGTCGCTTAGAACCCGGTAGCACCTCTGGAAACACCATATATTTT. Translated: CASRLEPGSTSGNTIYF.

The V call is TRBV2, the J call TRBJ1-5; 7 nucleotides agree with TRBD1. Trimming took 5 bases from V and 3 from J; bases not matched to a gene: 4. Looked up from germline, CDR1 is SNHLY and CDR2 is FYNNEI. CDR3 length: 14 residues. In DNA, the CDR3 is TGTGCCAGCAGTACGACAGGGAACAATCAGCCCCAGCATTTT. It is translated as CASSTTGNNQPQHF.

The chain is built from TRBV11-2 and TRBJ2-7, with D maybe TRBD1 (6 bases). V was pared by 7 bases and J by 0 bases, with 10 bases between. The CDR3 has 13 residues. Per germline, CDR1 SGHAT and CDR2 FQNNGV. CDR3 sequence (DNA): TGTGCCAGCAACGGACAGCTCTCCTACGAGCAGTACTTC. The encoded protein is CASNGQLSYEQYF.

This clone has a single count. This rearrangement joins TRBV19 to TRBJ2-3; TRBD2 aligns across 12 bases. The J segment lost 5 bases and the V segment lost 1 base, leaving 10 bases of the junction unmatched. The CDR3 runs 18 residues. The V gene's germline CDR1 is LNHDA and CDR2 SQIVND (reference sequence). CDR3: CASSIGRASGGAGDTQYF. The CDR3 nucleotides read TGTGCCAGTAGTATAGGTCGGGCTAGCGGGGGGGCCGGAGATACGCAGTATTTT.

V gene TRBV6-5 combines with J gene TRBJ1-1; 9 bases align to TRBD1. The CDR3 is 14 amino acids. Trimming removed 6 bases from V and 2 bases from J; junction bases left unmatched: 4. Germline CDR1 and CDR2: MNHEY and SVGAGI. The CDR3 loop is CASRQGAFNTEAFF. DNA for the CDR3: TGTGCCAGCAGACAGGGGGCTTTCAACACTGAAGCTTTCTTT.

In regard to this clone: At one end the junction does not follow the germline gene, possibly because of a read error. V usage is TRBV5-1 and J usage is TRBJ2-6, with 13 bases fitting TRBD2. Germline V gene data show CDR1 as SGHRS and CDR2 as YFSETQ. The CDR3 loop spans 19 amino acids. The DNA for the CDR3 is TGCGCCCGCAGACGACTAGCGGGGGGCTTACCCTCTGGGGCCAACGTCCTGACTTTC. This translates into CARRRLAGGLPSGANVLTF.

The V gene is TRBV6-5, the J gene TRBJ1-3; D might be TRBD1 (6 bases). V dropped 7 bases and J dropped 4 bases, with 14 bases sitting between them. The CDR3 runs 14 residues. Per the germline V gene, CDR1 is MNHEY and CDR2 is SVGAGI. In DNA, the CDR3 is TGTGCCAGCACGGACAGCAACCAAGGAAACACCATATATTTT. The encoded protein is CASTDSNQGNTIYF.